This entry concerns a single TCR beta chain. Its antigen is not known. Repertoires were generated with immunoSEQ multiplex PCR, while TCRdb's copy carries only in-frame clones and drops some. Of around 200,000 clones in the sample, roughly 92% are singletons; the top ten hold 1.5% to 2%. The data are from a study of T cell responses to AZD1222 COVID-19 vaccine. Notes on the study in general: Most donors were white British and more were female, and clonal diversity was possibly underestimated. Across spike, vaccine-associated CD4 TCRs were found, dominant at 160-218 and 743-854. The breadth and depth of Spike-specific TCRs increased once two AZD1222 doses had been given.

The V end was cut by 3 bases, the J end by 0 bases, with 12 bases between. CDR1 SGDLS and CDR2 YYNGEE come from the germline V gene. This CDR3 is 15 amino acids long. This clonotype was obtained from an adult who received the AZD1222 COVID-19 vaccine. Sequences were derived from peripheral blood, sampled 28 days after the second AZD1222 dose. The chain employs TRBV9 and TRBJ1-1; the D gene is possibly TRBD1 (5 bases). The CDR3 sequence: CASSAPGTVNTEAFF. In DNA form, the CDR3 reads TGTGCCAGCAGCGCGCCTGGGACGGTGAACACTGAAGCTTTCTTT.